The clone carrying this TCR beta chain was picked up one time. This sample was taken from a study of OX40 agonist ivuxolimab in advanced cancers. Study details: Ivuxolimab, which is an agonistic anti-OX40 (CD134) antibody, was administered to the patients. Hepatocellular carcinoma, melanoma, renal cell or head and neck cancer was diagnosed in the dose-escalation patients.

CDR3 length equals 14 residues. Germline values: CDR1 SGHRS, CDR2 YFSETQ. The V and J ends lost 4 bases and 8 bases, in that order; junction bases with no gene match: 7. Using immunoSEQ multiplex PCR, the repertoire was profiled, and TCRdb retains in-frame clones only, with some absent. The table has approximately 1,200 clones, 76% seen once; the top ten hold around 8%. The sequence was collected from an adult with an advanced solid tumor such as melanoma, head and neck, liver or kidney cancer. V and J are TRBV5-1 and TRBJ1-4; 8 nucleotides agree with TRBD1. Sampling was done in a trial of the OX40 agonist ivuxolimab. The CDR3 sequence: CASSQDRVFEKLFF. CDR3 coding DNA: TGCGCCAGCAGCCAGGACAGGGTCTTCGAAAAACTGTTTTTT.